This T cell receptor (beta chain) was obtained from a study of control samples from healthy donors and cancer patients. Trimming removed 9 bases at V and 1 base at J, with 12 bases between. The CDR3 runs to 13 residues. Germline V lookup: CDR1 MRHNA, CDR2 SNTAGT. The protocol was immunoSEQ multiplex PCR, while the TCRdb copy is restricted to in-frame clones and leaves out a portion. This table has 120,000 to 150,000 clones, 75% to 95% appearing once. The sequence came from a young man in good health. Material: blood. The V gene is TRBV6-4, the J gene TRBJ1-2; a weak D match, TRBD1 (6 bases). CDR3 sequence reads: CARLYRVNYGYTF. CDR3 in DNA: TGTGCCAGGCTGTACAGGGTTAACTATGGCTACACCTTC.